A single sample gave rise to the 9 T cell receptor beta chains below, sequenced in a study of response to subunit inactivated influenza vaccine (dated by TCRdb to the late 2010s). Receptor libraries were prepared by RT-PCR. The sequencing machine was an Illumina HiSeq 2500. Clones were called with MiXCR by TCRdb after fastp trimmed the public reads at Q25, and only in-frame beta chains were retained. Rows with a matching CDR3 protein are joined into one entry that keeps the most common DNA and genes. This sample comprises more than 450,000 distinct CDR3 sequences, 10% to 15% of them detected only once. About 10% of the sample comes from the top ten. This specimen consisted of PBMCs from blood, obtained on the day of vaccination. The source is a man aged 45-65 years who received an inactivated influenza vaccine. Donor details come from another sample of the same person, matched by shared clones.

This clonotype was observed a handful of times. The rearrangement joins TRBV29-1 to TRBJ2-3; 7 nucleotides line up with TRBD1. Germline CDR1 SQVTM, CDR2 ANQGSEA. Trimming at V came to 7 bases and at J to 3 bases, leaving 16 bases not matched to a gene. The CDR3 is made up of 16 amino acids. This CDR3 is CSALLSRQGATDTQYF. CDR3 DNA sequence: TGCAGCGCCCTGCTCAGTCGACAGGGCGCTACAGATACGCAGTATTTT.

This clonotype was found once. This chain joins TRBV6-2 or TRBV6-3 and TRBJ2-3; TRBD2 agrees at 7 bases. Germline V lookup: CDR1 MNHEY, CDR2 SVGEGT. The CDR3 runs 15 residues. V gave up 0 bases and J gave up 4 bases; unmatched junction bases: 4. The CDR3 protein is CASSYSGLVADTQYF. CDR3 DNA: TGTGCCAGCAGTTACTCCGGACTAGTCGCAGATACGCAGTATTTT.

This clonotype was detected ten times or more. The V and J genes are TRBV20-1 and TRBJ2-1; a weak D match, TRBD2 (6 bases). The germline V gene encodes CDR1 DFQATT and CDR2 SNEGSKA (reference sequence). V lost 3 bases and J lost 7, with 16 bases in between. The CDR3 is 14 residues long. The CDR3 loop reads CSASVWDGSNEQFF. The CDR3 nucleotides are TGCAGTGCTAGTGTTTGGGACGGGAGTAATGAGCAGTTCTTC.

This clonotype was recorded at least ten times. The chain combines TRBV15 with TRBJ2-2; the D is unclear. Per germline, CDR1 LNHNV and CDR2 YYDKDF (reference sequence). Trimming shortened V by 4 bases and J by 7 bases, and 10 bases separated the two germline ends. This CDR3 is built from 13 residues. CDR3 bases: TGTGCCACCAGCAAGGATGTACACGGGGAGCTGTTTTTT. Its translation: CATSKDVHGELFF.

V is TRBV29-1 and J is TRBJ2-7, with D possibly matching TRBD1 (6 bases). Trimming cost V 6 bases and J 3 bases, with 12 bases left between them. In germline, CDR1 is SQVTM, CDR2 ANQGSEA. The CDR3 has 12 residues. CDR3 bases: TGCAGCGTGAGGACAGACCACTACGAGCAGTACTTC. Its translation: CSVRTDHYEQYF.

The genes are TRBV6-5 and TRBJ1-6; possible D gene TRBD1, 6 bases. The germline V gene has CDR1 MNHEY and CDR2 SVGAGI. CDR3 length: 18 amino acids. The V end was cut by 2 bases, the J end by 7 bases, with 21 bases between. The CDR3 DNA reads TGTGCCAGCAGTTACCGGGCGACGAGACAGGCCAGAAATTCACCCCTCCACTTT. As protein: CASSYRATRQARNSPLHF.

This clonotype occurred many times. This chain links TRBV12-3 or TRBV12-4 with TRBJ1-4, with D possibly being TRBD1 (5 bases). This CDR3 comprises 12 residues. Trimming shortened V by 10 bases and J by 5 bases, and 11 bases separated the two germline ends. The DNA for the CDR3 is TGTGCCACAACAGGCCTAAATGAAAAACTGTTTTTT. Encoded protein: CATTGLNEKLFF.

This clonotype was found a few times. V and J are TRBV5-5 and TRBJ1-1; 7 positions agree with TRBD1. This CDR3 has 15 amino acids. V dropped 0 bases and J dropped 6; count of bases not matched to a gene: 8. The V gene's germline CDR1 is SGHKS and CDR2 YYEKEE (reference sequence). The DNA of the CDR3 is TGTGCCAGCAGCTTGGATGGCAGGGGGGACGCTGAAGCTTTCTTT. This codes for CASSLDGRGDAEAFF. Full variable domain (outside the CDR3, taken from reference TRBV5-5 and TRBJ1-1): DAGVTQSPTHLIKTRGQQVTLRCSPISGHKSVSWYQQVLGQGPQFIFQYYEKEERGRGNFPDRFSARQFPNYSSELNVNALLLGDSALYLCASSLDGRGDAEAFFGQGTRLTVV.

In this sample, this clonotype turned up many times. This CDR3 reads CASSRQGFTGELFF. The CDR3 DNA is TGTGCCAGCAGCCGCCAGGGTTTCACCGGGGAGCTGTTTTTT. This chain joins TRBV7-9 and TRBJ2-2, with D possibly being TRBD1 (5 bases). Germline V gives CDR1 SEHNR, CDR2 FQNEAQ (reference sequence). V was clipped by 5 bases and J by 4 bases, with 11 bases between them. The CDR3 totals 14 residues.